The clone carrying this T cell receptor (beta chain) has just a few counts. These data originate in a study of T-cell reconstitution after alpha-beta-depleted transplantation in children. Unique molecular identifiers were built into the TCRbeta library. TCRdb re-called the PCR reads through MiXCR, storing one row per CDR3 protein. The sample has about 980,000 distinct CDR3 sequences; about 30% are singletons. Trimming left V 0 bases short and J 4 bases short, with 10 bases between. The CDR3 totals 13 residues. CDR1 is SQVTM and CDR2 is ANQGSEA in the germline V gene. Specimen: PBMCs, mostly from graft donor cells, collected 360 days after TCRalphabeta/CD19-depleted stem cell transplant. This sequence was found in a boy younger than two who had a stem cell transplant for SCID, so the T cells may come from the graft donor. The chain carries TRBV29-1 and TRBJ2-7; tentative D call: TRBD1 (5 bases). CDR3 residues: CSVEDRQMYEQYF. CDR3 coding DNA: TGCAGCGTTGAAGATCGACAGATGTACGAGCAGTACTTC.